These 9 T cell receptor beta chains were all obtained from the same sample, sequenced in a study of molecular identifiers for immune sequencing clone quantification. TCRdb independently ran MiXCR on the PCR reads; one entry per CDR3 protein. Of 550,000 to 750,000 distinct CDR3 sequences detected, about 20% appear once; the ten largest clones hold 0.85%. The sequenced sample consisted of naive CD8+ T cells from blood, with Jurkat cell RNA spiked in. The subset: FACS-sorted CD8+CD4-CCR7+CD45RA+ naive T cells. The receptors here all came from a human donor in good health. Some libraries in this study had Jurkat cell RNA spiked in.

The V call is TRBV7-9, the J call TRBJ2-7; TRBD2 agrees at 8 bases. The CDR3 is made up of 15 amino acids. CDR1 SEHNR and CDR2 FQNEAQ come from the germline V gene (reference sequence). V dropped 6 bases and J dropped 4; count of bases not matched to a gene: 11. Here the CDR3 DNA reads TGTGCCAGCAGTTCTGTGACGGGAGGGCCTTACGAGCAGTACTTC. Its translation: CASSSVTGGPYEQYF. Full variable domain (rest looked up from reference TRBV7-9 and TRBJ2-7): DTGVSQNPRHKITKRGQNVTFRCDPISEHNRLYWYRQTLGQGPEFLTYFQNEAQLEKSRLLSDRFSAERPKGSFSTLEIQRTEQGDSAMYLCASSSVTGGPYEQYFGPGTRLTVT.

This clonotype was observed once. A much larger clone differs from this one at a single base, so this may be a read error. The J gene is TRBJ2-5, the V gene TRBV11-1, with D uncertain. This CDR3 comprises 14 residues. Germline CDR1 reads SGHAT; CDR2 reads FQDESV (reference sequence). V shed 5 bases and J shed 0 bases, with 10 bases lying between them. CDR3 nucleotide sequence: TGTGCCAGCAGCCCCGCCCGGTACCAAGAGACCCAGTACTTC. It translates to CASSPARYQETQYF.

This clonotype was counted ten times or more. CDR3 region: CASSYSWDIKETQYF. CDR3 DNA: TGTGCCAGCAGTTACTCGTGGGACATCAAAGAGACCCAGTACTTC. The chain employs TRBV6-5 and TRBJ2-5; a possible D gene is TRBD1 (6 bases). Trimming stripped 0 bases from V and 3 bases from J, with 11 bases between. Germline CDR1 MNHEY, CDR2 SVGAGI. CDR3 length: 15 amino acids.

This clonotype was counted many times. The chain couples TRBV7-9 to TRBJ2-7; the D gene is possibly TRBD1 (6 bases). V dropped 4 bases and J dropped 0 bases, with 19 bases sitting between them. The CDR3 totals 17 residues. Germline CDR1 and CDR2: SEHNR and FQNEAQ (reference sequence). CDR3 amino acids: CASSSSGIGQSSYEQYF. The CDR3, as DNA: TGTGCCAGCAGCTCCTCAGGTATTGGACAGAGCTCCTACGAGCAGTACTTC.

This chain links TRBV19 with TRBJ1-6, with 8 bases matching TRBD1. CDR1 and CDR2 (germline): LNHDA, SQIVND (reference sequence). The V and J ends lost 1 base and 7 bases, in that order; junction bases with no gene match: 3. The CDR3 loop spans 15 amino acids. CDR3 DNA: TGTGCCAGTAGTATAGGGGGACAGGAGAATTCACCCCTCCACTTT. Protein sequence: CASSIGGQENSPLHF.

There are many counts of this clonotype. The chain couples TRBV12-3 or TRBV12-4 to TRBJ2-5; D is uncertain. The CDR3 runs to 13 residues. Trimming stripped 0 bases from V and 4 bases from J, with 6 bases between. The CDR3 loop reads CASSLADPETQYF. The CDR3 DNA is TGTGCCAGCAGTTTAGCCGACCCAGAGACCCAGTACTTC.

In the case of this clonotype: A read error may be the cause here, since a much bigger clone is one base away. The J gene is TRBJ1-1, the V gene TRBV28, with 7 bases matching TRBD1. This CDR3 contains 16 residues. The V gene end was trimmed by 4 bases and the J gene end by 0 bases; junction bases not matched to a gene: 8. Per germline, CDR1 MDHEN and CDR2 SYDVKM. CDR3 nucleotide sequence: TGTGCCAGCAGTTCCTCAGGGGGTGCTATGAACACTGAAGCTTTCTTT. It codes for CASSSSGGAMNTEAFF.

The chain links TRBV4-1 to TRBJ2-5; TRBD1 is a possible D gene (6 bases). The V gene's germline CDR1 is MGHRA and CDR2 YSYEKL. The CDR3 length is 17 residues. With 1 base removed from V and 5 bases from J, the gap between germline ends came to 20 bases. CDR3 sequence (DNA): TGCGCCAGCAGCCAAGTTAAAGGGCAGGGGCCTCGGGAGACCCAGTACTTC. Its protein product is CASSQVKGQGPRETQYF.

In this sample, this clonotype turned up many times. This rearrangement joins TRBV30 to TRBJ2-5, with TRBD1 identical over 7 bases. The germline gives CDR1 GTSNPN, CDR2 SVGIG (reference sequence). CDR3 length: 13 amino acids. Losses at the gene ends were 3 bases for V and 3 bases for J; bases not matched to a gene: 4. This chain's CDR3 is CAWSRDSKETQYF. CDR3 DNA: TGTGCCTGGAGCCGGGACAGCAAAGAGACCCAGTACTTC.